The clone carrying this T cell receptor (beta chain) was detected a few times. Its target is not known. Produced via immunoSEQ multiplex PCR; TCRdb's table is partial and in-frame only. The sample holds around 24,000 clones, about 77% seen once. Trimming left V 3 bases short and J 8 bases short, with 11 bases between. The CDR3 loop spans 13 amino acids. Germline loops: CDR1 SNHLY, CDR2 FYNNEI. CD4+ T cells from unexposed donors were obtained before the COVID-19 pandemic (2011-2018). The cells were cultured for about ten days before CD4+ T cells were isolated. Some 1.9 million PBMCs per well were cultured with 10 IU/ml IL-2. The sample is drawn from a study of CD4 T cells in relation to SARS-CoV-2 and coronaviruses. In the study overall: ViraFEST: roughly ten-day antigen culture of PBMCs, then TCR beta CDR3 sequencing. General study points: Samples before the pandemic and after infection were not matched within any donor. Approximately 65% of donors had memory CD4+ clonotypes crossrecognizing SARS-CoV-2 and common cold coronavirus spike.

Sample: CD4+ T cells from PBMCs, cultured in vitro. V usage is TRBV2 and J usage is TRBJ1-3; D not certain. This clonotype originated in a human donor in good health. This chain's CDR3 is CASSDWGMDTIYF. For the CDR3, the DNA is TGTGCCAGCAGTGATTGGGGAATGGACACCATATATTTT.